The 27 T cell receptor beta chains given below trace back to one sample, sequenced in a study of CD8 T cells in ankylosing spondylitis. TCRdb called the 5' RACE reads again in MiXCR, with one record for every CDR3 protein. This sample yields some 130,000 distinct CDR3 sequences, of which about an eighth are seen a single time; approximately 3% belongs to the top ten. Sequencing was carried out using blood, either unsorted or a sorted T cell fraction (not recorded which). The receptors come from a female donor with ankylosing spondylitis or in good health (not recorded which).

The table lists this clonotype with a few counts. The chain has TRBV6-2 or TRBV6-3 and TRBJ2-1, with TRBD2 as a possible D gene (5 bases). In germline, CDR1 is MNHEY, CDR2 SVGEGT. V was clipped by 4 bases and J by 3 bases, with 13 bases between them. The CDR3 runs 15 residues. The CDR3 DNA sequence: TGTGCCAGCAGTTTCGTCGGGAACTACTACAATGAGCAGTTCTTC. It translates to CASSFVGNYYNEQFF.

The chain links TRBV29-1 to TRBJ2-2; possible D gene TRBD1, 5 bases. The CDR3 extends over 14 amino acids. V lost 5 bases to trimming and J lost 3 bases, with 13 bases between them. Germline values: CDR1 SQVTM, CDR2 ANQGSEA. CDR3 sequence reads: CSVPNPTDTGELFF. The CDR3 bases are TGCAGCGTTCCCAACCCGACAGACACCGGGGAGCTGTTTTTT.

This clonotype showed up just a few times. The chain has TRBV5-1 and TRBJ2-7, with D maybe TRBD1 (6 bases). The V and J ends lost 0 bases and 5 bases respectively, with 12 bases between them. This CDR3 region has 14 residues. CDR1 SGHRS and CDR2 YFSETQ come from the germline V gene. The CDR3: CASSLEGVSNEQYF. CDR3 sequence (DNA): TGCGCCAGCAGCTTGGAGGGGGTGTCAAACGAGCAGTACTTC.

A few counts support this clonotype. This rearrangement joins TRBV28 to TRBJ2-6, with D unclear. The germline V gene encodes CDR1 MDHEN and CDR2 SYDVKM. The CDR3 is 15 amino acids. Deletions cut 5 bases from V and 0 bases from J, with 8 bases between. In DNA, the CDR3 is TGTGCCAGCAGTGGCTATAGCTCTGGGGCCAACGTCCTGACTTTC. It translates to CASSGYSSGANVLTF.

V and J are TRBV7-9 and TRBJ2-1, with 10 positions matching TRBD2. Germline assignment: CDR1 SEHNR and CDR2 FQNEAQ (reference sequence). Losses at the gene ends were 1 base for V and 8 bases for J; bases not matched to a gene: 8. CDR3 length: 16 amino acids. The CDR3 region is CASSLGLAGDRYEQFF. Here the CDR3 DNA reads TGTGCCAGCAGCTTAGGCCTAGCGGGAGATCGGTATGAGCAGTTCTTC.

This clonotype was observed at least ten times. This chain links TRBV7-2 with TRBJ2-3; unclear D gene. Per the germline V gene, CDR1 is SGHTA and CDR2 is FQGNSA. V lost 2 bases and J lost 0, with 6 bases in between. This CDR3 spans 14 amino acids. DNA of the CDR3: TGTGCCAGCAGCTTACAAGGGAGCACAGATACGCAGTATTTT. This gives the protein CASSLQGSTDTQYF.

This clonotype showed up many times. CDR3 protein: CASSLVLAGGPSWKSSYNEQFF. In DNA form, the CDR3 reads TGCGCCAGCAGCTTGGTACTAGCGGGGGGTCCGTCTTGGAAGAGCTCCTACAATGAGCAGTTCTTC. The chain couples TRBV5-1 to TRBJ2-1; 12 nucleotides match TRBD2. Germline CDR1 and CDR2: SGHRS and YFSETQ. The CDR3 spans 22 residues. Germline trimming cut 0 bases from V and 0 bases from J; bases unmatched to any gene: 16.

For this clonotype: A read error is possible here, since a much larger clone lies one base away. The chain couples TRBV6-5 to TRBJ2-1; perhaps TRBD2 as D (5 bases). Germline values: CDR1 MNHEY, CDR2 SVGAGI. This CDR3 spans 14 amino acids. For the CDR3, the DNA is TGTGCCAGCAGTTACCTCGGACTTGGCAATGAGCAGTCCTTC. Translation gives CASSYLGLGNEQSF.

In this sample, this clonotype turned up many times. J is TRBJ2-3 and V is TRBV24-1; tentative D call: TRBD1 (6 bases). Germline lookup yields CDR1 KGHDR and CDR2 SFDVKD. This CDR3 has 16 residues. With 7 bases removed from V and 0 bases from J, the gap between germline ends came to 16 bases. The CDR3 region is CATRRQARDSTDTQYF. The CDR3 DNA follows: TGTGCCACCAGAAGACAGGCACGTGATAGCACAGATACGCAGTATTTT.

Concerning this clonotype itself: This CDR3 fails to terminate in the conserved phenylalanine or tryptophan, so it likely reflects a read error. V is TRBV29-1 and J is TRBJ1-1; tentative D call: TRBD1 (5 bases). The CDR3 extends over 12 amino acids. Trimming took 7 bases from V and 4 from J, leaving 13 bases between them. From germline, CDR1 is SQVTM and CDR2 ANQGSEA. The CDR3 region has the DNA TGCAGCGGGGGGACGCTTGGCACTGAAGCTTTCTTG. This sequence encodes CSGGTLGTEAFL.

Many counts were recorded for this clonotype. The chain combines TRBV20-1 with TRBJ1-1, with 8 bases matching TRBD1. V was clipped by 6 bases and J by 2 bases; unmatched bases: 8. The CDR3 contains 14 residues. The germline CDR1 and CDR2 sequences are DFQATT and SNEGSKA (reference sequence). CDR3 loop: CSARNRGINTEAFF. CDR3 nucleotide sequence: TGCAGTGCCCGTAACAGGGGGATCAACACTGAAGCTTTCTTT.

In this sample, this clonotype turned up many times. J is TRBJ1-1 and V is TRBV29-1; weak D call: TRBD1 (6 bases). The germline gives CDR1 SQVTM, CDR2 ANQGSEA. This CDR3 comprises 15 residues. With 2 bases removed from V and 9 bases from J, the gap between germline ends came to 22 bases. The CDR3 DNA follows: TGCAGCGTTGAAAAAGGCCGGACAGATGAAATCCAAGCTTTCTTT. It translates to CSVEKGRTDEIQAFF. The entire variable domain, with the rest obtained from reference TRBV29-1 and TRBJ1-1, is as follows: SAVISQKPSRDICQRGTSLTIQCQVDSQVTMMFWYRQQPGQSLTLIATANQGSEATYESGFVIDKFPISRPNLTFSTLTVSNMSPEDSSIYLCSVEKGRTDEIQAFFGQGTRLTVV.

This clonotype came up many times. The V call is TRBV7-9, the J call TRBJ1-2, with 9 bases matching TRBD1. This CDR3 has 16 residues. Trimming cost V 5 bases and J 5 bases; bases outside gene matches: 12. Germline CDR1 and CDR2: SEHNR and FQNEAQ (reference sequence). CDR3 loop: CASSPLRQGGVYGYTF. CDR3 coding DNA: TGTGCCAGCAGCCCCCTCCGACAGGGGGGCGTATATGGCTACACCTTC.

The chain carries TRBV20-1 and TRBJ2-3; TRBD2 might be the D (5 bases). V lost 3 bases, J lost 5 bases, and 18 bases lay in between. The CDR3 spans 15 residues. CDR1 is DFQATT, CDR2 SNEGSKA, per germline (reference sequence). CDR3 region: CSASPFEGRGDTQYF. CDR3 in DNA: TGCAGTGCTAGTCCCTTTGAGGGCCGTGGAGATACGCAGTATTTT.

This clonotype was found many times. The chain uses TRBV20-1 and TRBJ1-2; maybe TRBD1 (5 bases). V lost 0 bases, J lost 8 bases, and 13 bases lay in between. Germline values: CDR1 DFQATT, CDR2 SNEGSKA (reference sequence). This CDR3 is built from 13 residues. The CDR3 sequence: CSARESGGSGYTF. The CDR3 DNA reads as TGCAGTGCTAGAGAATCCGGGGGGAGCGGCTACACCTTC.

This clonotype was observed at least ten times. V usage is TRBV7-9 and J usage is TRBJ2-3; D is possibly TRBD2 (5 bases). Trimming shortened V by 2 bases and J by 6 bases, and 12 bases separated the two germline ends. CDR1 is SEHNR, CDR2 FQNEAQ, per germline (reference sequence). The CDR3 is made up of 14 amino acids. CDR3 sequence (DNA): TGTGCCAGCAGCTTAAAACTAGAGAGGGATACGCAGTATTTT. It is translated as CASSLKLERDTQYF. Full variable domain (rest looked up from reference TRBV7-9 and TRBJ2-3): DTGVSQNPRHKITKRGQNVTFRCDPISEHNRLYWYRQTLGQGPEFLTYFQNEAQLEKSRLLSDRFSAERPKGSFSTLEIQRTEQGDSAMYLCASSLKLERDTQYFGPGTRLTVL.

This clonotype came up many times. The chain links TRBV20-1 to TRBJ2-3; 9 positions agree with TRBD2. Germline loops: CDR1 DFQATT, CDR2 SNEGSKA (reference sequence). This CDR3 has 15 amino acids. V lost 8 bases, J lost 1 base, and 10 bases stayed unmatched. CDR3 sequence reads: CSRGSGREGTDTQYF. CDR3 in DNA: TGCAGTAGAGGTAGCGGGAGAGAGGGCACAGATACGCAGTATTTT.

This sequence joins TRBV5-6 and TRBJ1-3; D might be TRBD1 (5 bases). This CDR3 contains 16 residues. The V gene's germline CDR1 is SGHDT and CDR2 YYEEEE. V lost 4 bases and J lost 3, with 17 bases in between. CDR3 nucleotide sequence: TGTGCCAGCAGCGCGCACGGGACTCCCTTTGGAAACACCATATATTTT. It codes for CASSAHGTPFGNTIYF.

The rearrangement links TRBV28 to TRBJ2-7, with D maybe TRBD1 (6 bases). The CDR3 spans 12 residues. The V end was cut by 7 bases, the J end by 5 bases, with 12 bases between. From germline, CDR1 is MDHEN and CDR2 SYDVKM. Here the CDR3 reads CASMYRADEQYF. CDR3 bases: TGTGCCAGCATGTACAGGGCCGACGAGCAGTACTTC.

This clonotype was detected many times. The CDR3 loop reads CAGSRALKETQYF. In DNA form, the CDR3 reads TGTGCCGGTTCTCGGGCGTTGAAAGAGACCCAGTACTTC. The chain is built from TRBV7-2 and TRBJ2-5; no definite D call. From germline, CDR1 is SGHTA and CDR2 FQGNSA. The V end was cut by 11 bases, the J end by 3 bases, with 16 bases between. The CDR3 is 13 residues long.

There are many counts of this clonotype. The chain uses TRBV12-3 or TRBV12-4 and TRBJ2-3; D might be TRBD1 (6 bases). The V and J ends lost 6 bases and 0 bases respectively, with 19 bases between them. The CDR3 totals 17 residues. The CDR3 nucleotides read TGTGCCAGCAGGCCCTCCGGGACAATGACTAGCACAGATACGCAGTATTTT. Protein product: CASRPSGTMTSTDTQYF.

The genes are TRBV5-1 and TRBJ2-3; TRBD1 might be the D (5 bases). Trimming took 2 bases from V and 2 from J, leaving 12 bases between them. This CDR3 contains 15 residues. Germline CDR1 and CDR2: SGHRS and YFSETQ. As DNA, the CDR3 is TGCGCCAGCAGCTTTGACAGTTCATCCACAGATACGCAGTATTTT. Translated, it gives CASSFDSSSTDTQYF.

This clonotype was counted ten times or more. The chain employs TRBV5-1 and TRBJ2-5; D is unresolved. Trimming cost V 2 bases and J 0 bases, with 2 bases left between them. CDR1 and CDR2 from the germline V gene are SGHRS and YFSETQ. The CDR3 has 12 amino acids. The CDR3 DNA sequence: TGCGCCAGCAGCTTTGACCAAGAGACCCAGTACTTC. Amino acids: CASSFDQETQYF.

This clonotype appeared many times. The chain uses TRBV24-1 and TRBJ2-3; 8 bases line up with TRBD1. The ends lost 4 bases at V and 1 base at J; junction bases unmatched: 6. The CDR3 has 16 amino acids. Germline CDR1 reads KGHDR; CDR2 reads SFDVKD. The chain's CDR3 is CATSDRGREGTDTQYF. The CDR3 nucleotides read TGTGCCACCAGTGACAGGGGGCGCGAAGGCACAGATACGCAGTATTTT.

There are many counts of this clonotype. V and J are TRBV6-4 and TRBJ2-3; TRBD2 matches at 9 bases. In germline, CDR1 is MRHNA, CDR2 SNTAGT. V lost 0 bases and J lost 8; bases outside the gene matches: 0. The CDR3 consists of 13 residues. CDR3 loop: CASSDSSGGTQYF. CDR3 DNA: TGTGCCAGCAGTGACTCTAGCGGGGGTACGCAGTATTTT.

This clonotype was seen ten or more times. The rearrangement links TRBV27 to TRBJ1-5, with a possible D match to TRBD1 (6 bases). Germline CDR1 reads MNHEY; CDR2 reads SMNVEV (reference sequence). CDR3 length: 15 amino acids. V was shortened by 4 bases and J by 4 bases, with 14 bases between the two germline ends. The CDR3 reads CASSSGQLFNQPQHF. The CDR3 bases are TGTGCCAGCAGTTCCGGACAGTTATTTAATCAGCCCCAGCATTTT.

There are a few counts of this clonotype. The chain combines TRBV27 with TRBJ2-4; D might be TRBD2 (7 bases). The V gene's germline CDR1 is MNHEY and CDR2 SMNVEV (reference sequence). The CDR3 has 17 amino acids. V lost 4 bases and J lost 7, with 23 bases in between. The CDR3 protein is CASSYRAGGTLGNIQYF. DNA for the CDR3: TGTGCCAGCAGTTACAGGGCCGGGGGGACCCTCGGGAACATTCAGTACTTC.